The 3 T cell receptor beta chains below were found in one sample sequenced in a study of cytomegalovirus exposure and HLA in healthy donors. PCR was performed using 60 Vbeta and 13 Jbeta primers. Here immunoSEQ multiplex PCR was the method, and the copy in TCRdb shows in-frame clones only, minus some. This sample has around 150,000 clones, with about 80% found just once. Sample: PBMCs. The receptors were sampled from a woman aged 45-65 years in good health and CMV-seropositive.

The chain has TRBV9 and TRBJ1-1, with D possibly matching TRBD1 (6 bases). The ends were cut back, 4 bases at V and 5 bases at J, with 12 bases in the middle. Germline CDR1 and CDR2: SGDLS and YYNGEE. The CDR3 is 13 residues long. CDR3: CASSQGDRTEAFF. The CDR3 DNA reads as TGTGCCAGCAGCCAAGGTGACAGGACTGAAGCTTTCTTT.

V gene TRBV21-1 combines with J gene TRBJ2-7; the tabulated D call, TRBD2, remains unverified against the DNA. TRBV21-1 constitutes a pseudogene. The CDR3 has 16 residues. This CDR3 is CASSTRGTSGSYEQYF. CDR3 DNA sequence: TGTGCCAGCAGCACCAGGGGGACTAGCGGGAGTTACGAGCAGTACTTC.

This chain uses TRBV7-9 with TRBJ1-1; 11 bases are a match to TRBD1. Germline CDR1 and CDR2: SEHNR and FQNEAQ (reference sequence). Trimming took 5 bases from V and 5 from J; bases not matched to a gene: 7. CDR3 length: 15 amino acids. The CDR3 region is CASSPWTGGVTEAFF. The CDR3 DNA reads TGTGCCAGCAGCCCCTGGACAGGGGGCGTTACTGAAGCTTTCTTT.